This TCR beta chain is from a study of control samples from healthy donors and cancer patients. This CDR3 is 13 amino acids long. The germline V gene has CDR1 SEHNR and CDR2 FQNEAQ (reference sequence). V lost 4 bases and J lost 8; bases outside the gene matches: 4. The repertoire was sequenced with immunoSEQ multiplex PCR; TCRdb's copy has only in-frame clones and lacks some. Found here are roughly 30,000 clones, 70% to 90% of them singletons; the top ten hold about 3.9%. The source of this sequence is a female donor with melanoma. Sequenced sample: formalin-fixed, paraffin-embedded tissue. The gene calls are TRBV7-9 and TRBJ1-4; 7 bases match TRBD1. For the CDR3, the DNA is TGTGCCAGCAGCTGGGACAGCGCGGAAAAACTGTTTTTT. Amino acid sequence: CASSWDSAEKLFF.